The source of this T cell receptor beta chain is a study of blood T cells in healthy people across ages. This CDR3 is 16 amino acids long. The germline V gene encodes CDR1 SEHNR and CDR2 FQNEAQ (reference sequence). The V and J ends lost 5 bases and 4 bases, in that order; junction bases with no gene match: 8. It was with a sample-barcoded 5' primer and a J-beta primer mix that a second PCR of about 6 to 12 cycles was run. TCRdb reprocessed the 5' RACE reads via MiXCR and lists one record per CDR3 protein. This sample has roughly 2 million distinct CDR3 sequences, with about 49% found just once. The sequence was obtained from a woman in her forties in good health. The specimen was blood. This sequence joins TRBV7-9 and TRBJ2-3; the match to TRBD2 covers 11 bases. The CDR3 region is CASSHRGLAGPDTQYF. In DNA, the CDR3 is TGTGCCAGCAGCCACCGAGGACTAGCGGGTCCAGATACGCAGTATTTT.